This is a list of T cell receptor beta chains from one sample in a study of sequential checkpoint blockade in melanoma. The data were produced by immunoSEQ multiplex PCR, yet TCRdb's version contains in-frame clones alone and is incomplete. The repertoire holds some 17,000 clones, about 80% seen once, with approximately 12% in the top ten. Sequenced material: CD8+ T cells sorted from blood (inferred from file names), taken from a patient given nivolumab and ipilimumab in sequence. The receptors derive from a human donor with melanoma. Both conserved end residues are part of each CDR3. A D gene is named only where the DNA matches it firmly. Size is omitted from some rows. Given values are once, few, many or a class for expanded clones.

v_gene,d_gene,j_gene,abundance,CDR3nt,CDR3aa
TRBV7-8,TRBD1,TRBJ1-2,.,TGTGCCGGACAGGATATCCGGGACAGGGTTAACTATGGCTACACCTTC,CAGQDIRDRVNYGYTF
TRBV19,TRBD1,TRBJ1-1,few,TGTGCCAGTAGTATAGTCCTACCCGGGGACAGGGGGTGGGAGAGAACTGAAGCTTTCTTT,CASSIVLPGDRGWERTEAFF
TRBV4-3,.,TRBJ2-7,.,TGCGCCAGCAGCCAAGAGGGGACAAGCTACGAGCAGTACTTC,CASSQEGTSYEQYF
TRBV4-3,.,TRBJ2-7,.,TGCGCCAGCAGCCCAACTAGCTCCTCCTACGAGCAGTACTTC,CASSPTSSSYEQYF
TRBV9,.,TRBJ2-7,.,TGTGCCAGCAGCCCCGGGGACAACTCCTACGAGCAGTACTTC,CASSPGDNSYEQYF
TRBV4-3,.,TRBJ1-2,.,TGCGCCAGCAGCCAAGACAGTTTTGGTGGTGGCTACACCTTC,CASSQDSFGGGYTF
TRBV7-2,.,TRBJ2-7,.,TGTGCCAGCAGCTTAGCCGCGGTCAGGGGCTACGAGCAGTACTTC,CASSLAAVRGYEQYF
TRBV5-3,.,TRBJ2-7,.,TGTGCCAGAAGCACGCCGACAGGATCCGAGCAGTACTTC,CARSTPTGSEQYF
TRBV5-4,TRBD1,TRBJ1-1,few,TGTGCCAGCAGCGGCAACCGGGACAGCACTGAAGCTTTCTTT,CASSGNRDSTEAFF
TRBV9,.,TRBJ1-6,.,TGTGCCAGCAGGGGCAGCTCCTATAATTCACCCCTCCACTTT,CASRGSSYNSPLHF
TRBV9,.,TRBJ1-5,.,TGTGCCAGCAGCGTAGGTGACACTCAACAGCCCCAGCATTTT,CASSVGDTQQPQHF
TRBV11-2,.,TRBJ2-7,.,TGTGCCAGCAAAACGGGGTTAGAGCAGTACTTC,CASKTGLEQYF
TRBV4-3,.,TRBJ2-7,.,TGCGCCAGCAGCCAAGATATAACGGGTTACGAGCAGTACTTC,CASSQDITGYEQYF
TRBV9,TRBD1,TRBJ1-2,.,TGTGCCAGCAGCGTCCCGGGACAGGGTTCGGACTATGGCTACACCTTC,CASSVPGQGSDYGYTF
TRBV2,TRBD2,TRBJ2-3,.,TGTGCCAGCAGTGGGCTAGCGGGGGCAGATACGCAGTATTTT,CASSGLAGADTQYF
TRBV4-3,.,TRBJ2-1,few,TGCGCCAGCAGCCAAGATATTAGCTCCTACAATGAGCAGTTCTTC,CASSQDISSYNEQFF
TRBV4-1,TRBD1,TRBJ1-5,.,TGCGCCAGCAGCCAAGGCTCGGACAGGGGACGTCCTAGCAATCAGCCCCAGCATTTT,CASSQGSDRGRPSNQPQHF
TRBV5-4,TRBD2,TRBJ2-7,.,TGTGCCAGCAGCCAAGCAGAGGGAGGGCCTTATGACGAGCAGTACTTC,CASSQAEGGPYDEQYF
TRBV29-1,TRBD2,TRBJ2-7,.,TGCAGCGCCACATCTAGCGGGAGCTACGAGCAGTACTTC,CSATSSGSYEQYF
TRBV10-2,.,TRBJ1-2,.,TGCGCCAGCAGTGAGTCGCCTATCGAATGGGGGGGCTATGGCTACACCTTC,CASSESPIEWGGYGYTF
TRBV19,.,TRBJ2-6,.,TGTGCCAGTAGTATCCACAGGACTGGGGCCAACGTCCTGACTTTC,CASSIHRTGANVLTF
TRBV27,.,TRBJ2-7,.,TGTGCCAGCAGTTTAGCGGGCAGCTCCTACGAGCAGTACTTC,CASSLAGSSYEQYF
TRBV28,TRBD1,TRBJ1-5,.,TGTGCCAGCAGCCTCGGGACAGGGGGAAGCGATCAGCCCCAGCATTTT,CASSLGTGGSDQPQHF
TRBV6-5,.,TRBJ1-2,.,TGTGCCAGCACCCCCCAACGGTTTACTCCCTATGGCTACACCTTC,CASTPQRFTPYGYTF
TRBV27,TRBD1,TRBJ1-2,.,TGTGCCAGCAGTTTAAATGTGGACAGGACCTATGGCTACACCTTC,CASSLNVDRTYGYTF
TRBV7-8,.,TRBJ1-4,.,TGTGCCAGCAGCTTAGACGACAGGCAAAGCTTGTTTGGAAAACTGTTTTTT,CASSLDDRQSLFGKLFF